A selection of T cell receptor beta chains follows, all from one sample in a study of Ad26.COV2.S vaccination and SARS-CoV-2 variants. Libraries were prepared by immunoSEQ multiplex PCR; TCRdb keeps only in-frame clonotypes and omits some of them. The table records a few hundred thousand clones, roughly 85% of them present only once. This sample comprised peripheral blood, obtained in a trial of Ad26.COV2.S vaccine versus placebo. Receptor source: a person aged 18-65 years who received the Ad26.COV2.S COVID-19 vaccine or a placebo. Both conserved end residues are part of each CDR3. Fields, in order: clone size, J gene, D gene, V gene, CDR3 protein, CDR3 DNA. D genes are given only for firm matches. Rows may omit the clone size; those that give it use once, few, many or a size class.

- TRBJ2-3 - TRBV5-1 CASSPSGGGTDTQYF TGCGCCAGCAGCCCAAGTGGGGGAGGCACAGATACGCAGTATTTT
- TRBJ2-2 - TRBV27 CASSFGPGELFF TGTGCCAGCAGTTTTGGCCCCGGGGAGCTGTTTTTT
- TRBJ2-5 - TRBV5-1 CASSSQGEETQYF TGCGCCAGCAGCTCCCAGGGTGAAGAGACCCAGTACTTC
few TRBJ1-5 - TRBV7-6 CASSLSWRQPQHF TGTGCCAGCAGCTTATCCTGGCGCCAGCCCCAGCATTTT
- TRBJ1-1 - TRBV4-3 CASSQDMWWQGRTEAFF TGCGCCAGCAGCCAAGATATGTGGTGGCAGGGTAGGACTGAAGCTTTCTTT
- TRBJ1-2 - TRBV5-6 CASSIRQTNYGYTF TGTGCCAGCAGCATCAGACAGACTAACTATGGCTACACCTTC
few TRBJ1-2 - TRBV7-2 CASMSGEGDGYTF TGTGCCAGCATGAGTGGGGAAGGTGATGGCTACACCTTC
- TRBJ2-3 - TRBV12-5 CASGFTSGSDTQYF TGTGCTAGTGGCTTCACTTCTGGGTCAGATACGCAGTATTTT
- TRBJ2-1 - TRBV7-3 CASSLSGGYEQFF TGTGCCAGCAGCTTATCAGGAGGTTATGAGCAGTTCTTC
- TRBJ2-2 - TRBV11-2 CASSLVLQGLSGELFF TGTGCCAGCAGCTTAGTCTTACAAGGTTTATCCGGGGAGCTGTTTTTT
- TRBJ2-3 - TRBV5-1 CASHFGRAGSTDTQYF TGCGCCAGCCACTTTGGTCGGGCAGGGAGTACAGATACGCAGTATTTT
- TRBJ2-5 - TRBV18 CASSPEEETQYF TGTGCCAGCTCACCAGAAGAGGAGACCCAGTACTTC
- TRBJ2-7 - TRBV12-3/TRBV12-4 CASSLNSREQYF TGTGCCAGCAGTTTAAATTCCCGGGAGCAGTACTTC
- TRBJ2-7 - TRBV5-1 CASSLAGTTPYEQYF TGCGCCAGCAGCTTGGCCGGGACCACACCCTACGAGCAGTACTTC
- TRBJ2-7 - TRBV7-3 CASSDAGGEQYF TGTGCCAGCAGCGACGCCGGTGGGGAGCAGTACTTC
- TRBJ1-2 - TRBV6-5 CASSYEHTGSGYTF TGTGCCAGCAGTTACGAACATACAGGGTCCGGCTACACCTTC
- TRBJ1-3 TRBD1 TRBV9 CASSVNRGPGNTIYF TGTGCCAGCAGCGTCAACAGGGGCCCTGGAAACACCATATATTTT
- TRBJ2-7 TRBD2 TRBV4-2 CASSQDGRVSYEQYF TGTGCCAGCAGCCAAGATGGGAGGGTATCCTACGAGCAGTACTTC
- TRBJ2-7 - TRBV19 CASMGGDGYEQYF TGTGCCAGTATGGGAGGAGATGGGTACGAGCAGTACTTC
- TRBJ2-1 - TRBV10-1 CASRAGMDNEQFF TGCGCCAGCAGGGCAGGGATGGACAATGAGCAGTTCTTC
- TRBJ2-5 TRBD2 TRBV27 CASSLSMGGAQYF TGTGCCAGCAGTTTATCAATGGGGGGGGCCCAGTACTTC
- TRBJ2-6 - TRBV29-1 CSVEWDRILTF TGCAGCGTTGAATGGGATAGAATCCTGACTTTC
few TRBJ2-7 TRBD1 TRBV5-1 CASSSLGQADEQYF TGCGCCAGCAGCTCCCTCGGACAGGCTGACGAGCAGTACTTC
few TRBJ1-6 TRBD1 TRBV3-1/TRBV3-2 CASSQDRDRGFHLHF TGTGCCAGCAGCCAAGACCGGGACAGAGGCTTTCACCTCCACTTT
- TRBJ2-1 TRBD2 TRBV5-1 CASSLAGREDNEQFF TGCGCCAGCAGCTTGGCCGGTCGGGAGGACAATGAGCAGTTCTTC
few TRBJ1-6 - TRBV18 CASSPATGRTSPLHF TGTGCCAGCTCACCGGCGACAGGTCGTACATCACCCCTCCACTTT
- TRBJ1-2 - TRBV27 CASSPRRGYGYTF TGTGCCAGCAGCCCCCGAAGAGGCTATGGCTACACCTTC
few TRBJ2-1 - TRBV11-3 CASSFLGVEQFF TGTGCCAGCAGCTTTTTAGGAGTTGAGCAGTTCTTC
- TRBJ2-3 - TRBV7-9 CASSLRVDTQYF TGTGCCAGCAGCTTAAGGGTGGATACGCAGTATTTT
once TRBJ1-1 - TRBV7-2 CASSRTQGTEAFF TGTGCCAGCAGCCGGACCCAAGGCACTGAAGCTTTCTTT
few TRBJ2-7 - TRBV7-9 CASSPPTGFSYEQYF TGTGCCAGCAGCCCCCCGACAGGATTCTCCTACGAGCAGTACTTC
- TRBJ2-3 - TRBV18 CASEGTDTQYF TGTGCCAGCGAAGGCACAGATACGCAGTATTTT
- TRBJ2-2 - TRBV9 CASSSGVTGELFF TGTGCCAGCAGCTCAGGGGTCACCGGGGAGCTGTTTTTT
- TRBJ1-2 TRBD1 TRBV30 CAWSVVTGLGYGYTF TGTGCCTGGAGTGTAGTGACAGGGTTAGGCTATGGCTACACCTTC
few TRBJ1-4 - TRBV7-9 CASSFSRSRHEKLFF TGTGCCAGCAGCTTTTCCCGTTCCAGGCATGAAAAACTGTTTTTT
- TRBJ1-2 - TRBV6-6 CASSYDGNYGYTF TGTGCCAGCAGTTACGACGGTAACTATGGCTACACCTTC
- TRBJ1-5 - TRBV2 CASSYGPGQPQHF TGTGCCAGCAGTTATGGACCCGGTCAGCCCCAGCATTTT
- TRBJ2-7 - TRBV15 CATSRDLPQGHYEQYF TGTGCCACCAGCAGAGATCTCCCCCAGGGCCACTACGAGCAGTACTTC
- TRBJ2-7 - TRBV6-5 CASGVARGDEQYF TGTGCCAGCGGCGTGGCCCGCGGAGATGAGCAGTACTTC
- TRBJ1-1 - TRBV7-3 CASSLNPRAEAFF TGTGCCAGCAGCTTGAATCCTAGGGCTGAAGCTTTCTTT
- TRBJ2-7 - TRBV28 CASSLIGDYEQYF TGTGCCAGCAGTTTGATAGGGGACTACGAGCAGTACTTC
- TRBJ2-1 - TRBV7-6 CASSFGGPNNEQFF TGTGCCAGCAGCTTTGGGGGGCCGAACAATGAGCAGTTCTTC
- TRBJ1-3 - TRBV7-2 CASSPQGTGNTIYF TGTGCCAGCAGCCCACAGGGAACCGGAAACACCATATATTTT
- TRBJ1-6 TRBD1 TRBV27 CASSWTGHSPLHF TGTGCCAGCAGTTGGACAGGACATTCACCCCTCCACTTT
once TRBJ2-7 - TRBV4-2 CASSQADSWSYEQYF TGTGCCAGCAGCCAAGCCGACAGTTGGTCCTACGAGCAGTACTTC
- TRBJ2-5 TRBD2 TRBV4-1 CASSPGGVLGTQYF TGCGCCAGCAGCCCCGGGGGGGTCCTTGGGACCCAGTACTTC
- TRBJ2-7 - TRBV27 CASSPRGISTYEQYF TGTGCCAGCAGTCCCCGGGGGATATCGACCTACGAGCAGTACTTC
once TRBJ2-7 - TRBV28 CASRERGRAYEQYF TGTGCCAGCAGAGAACGCGGACGGGCCTACGAGCAGTACTTC
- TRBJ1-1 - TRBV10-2 CASSDYGGMDTEAFF TGCGCCAGCAGTGATTACGGGGGGATGGACACTGAAGCTTTCTTT
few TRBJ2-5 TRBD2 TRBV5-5 CASSFSGGRGETQYF TGTGCCAGCAGCTTTTCGGGAGGGCGTGGGGAGACCCAGTACTTC
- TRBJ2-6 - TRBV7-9 CASSLGRTAGANVLTF TGTGCCAGCAGCTTAGGTCGGACAGCAGGGGCCAACGTCCTGACTTTC
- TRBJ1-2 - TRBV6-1 CASSEGGGAYGYTF TGTGCCAGCAGTGAAGGAGGGGGAGCCTATGGCTACACCTTC
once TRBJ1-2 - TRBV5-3 CARSLPGDYGYTF TGTGCCAGAAGCTTGCCCGGGGACTATGGCTACACCTTC
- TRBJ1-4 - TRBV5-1 CASSLIGVNEKLFF TGCGCCAGCAGTTTAATCGGGGTCAACGAAAAACTGTTTTTT
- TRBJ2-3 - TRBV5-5 CASSLRLRSSTDTQYF TGTGCCAGCAGCTTGCGCCTCCGCTCTAGCACAGATACGCAGTATTTT
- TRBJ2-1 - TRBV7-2 CASSPEGAYSYNEQFF TGTGCCAGCAGCCCAGAAGGGGCCTACTCCTACAATGAGCAGTTCTTC
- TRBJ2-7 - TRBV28 CASSSLGQSSYEQYF TGTGCCAGCAGTTCTCTCGGACAGAGCTCCTACGAGCAGTACTTC
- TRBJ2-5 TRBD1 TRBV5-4 CASSSDRGSETQYF TGTGCCAGCAGCTCCGACAGGGGGTCCGAGACCCAGTACTTC
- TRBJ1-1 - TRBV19 CASSIEGVKTEAFF TGTGCCAGTAGTATAGAGGGGGTTAAGACTGAAGCTTTCTTT